This T cell receptor (beta chain) was captured by sequencing in a study of post-analysis software for immune sequencing data. Findings and limits, study-wide: Patients carried 4 or 5 TRBV segments more frequently than controls did, and TRBV5-6, TRBV5-1 and TRBV20-1 were among them.

Sequencing libraries made from TCR beta cDNA carried unique molecular identifiers. A single record per CDR3 protein comes from TCRdb applying MiXCR to the PCR reads. The table records 820,000 or so distinct CDR3 sequences, approximately 53% of them present only once. Of note for this clonotype: Its antigen is unidentified.

The junction had 3 bases not matched to a gene; V was cut back by 0 bases and J by 4 bases. The CDR3 totals 14 residues. Germline lookup yields CDR1 SGHRS and CDR2 YFSETQ. The clonotype originates from a girl aged 5-17 years with multiple sclerosis. Sequencing input: blood. The chain uses TRBV5-1 and TRBJ1-2, with 7 positions matching TRBD1. CDR3 amino acids: CASSLVGTVYGYTF. CDR3 nucleotides: TGCGCCAGCAGCTTGGTGGGGACAGTCTATGGCTACACCTTC.